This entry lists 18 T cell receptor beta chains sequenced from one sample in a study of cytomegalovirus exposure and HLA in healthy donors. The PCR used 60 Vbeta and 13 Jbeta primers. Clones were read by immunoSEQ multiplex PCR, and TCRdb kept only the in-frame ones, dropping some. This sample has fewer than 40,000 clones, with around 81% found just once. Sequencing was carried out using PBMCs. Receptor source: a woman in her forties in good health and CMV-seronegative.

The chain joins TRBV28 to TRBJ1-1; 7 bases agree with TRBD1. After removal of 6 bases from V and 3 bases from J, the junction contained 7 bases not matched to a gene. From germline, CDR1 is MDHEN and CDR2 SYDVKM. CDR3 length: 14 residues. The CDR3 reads CASRLGGQHTEAFF. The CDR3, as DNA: TGTGCCAGCAGGTTAGGGGGCCAACACACTGAAGCTTTCTTT. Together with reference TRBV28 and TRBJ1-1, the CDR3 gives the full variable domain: DVKVTQSSRYLVKRTGEKVFLECVQDMDHENMFWYRQDPGLGLRLIYFSYDVKMKEKGDIPEGYSVSREKKERFSLILESASTNQTSMYLCASRLGGQHTEAFFGQGTRLTVV.

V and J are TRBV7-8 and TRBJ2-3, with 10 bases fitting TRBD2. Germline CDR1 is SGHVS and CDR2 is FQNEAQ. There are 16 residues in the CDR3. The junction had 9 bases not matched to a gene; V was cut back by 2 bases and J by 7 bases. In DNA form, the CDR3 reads TGTGCCAGCAGCTTACAGGGTACTAGCGGGGCAAATACGCAGTATTTT. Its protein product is CASSLQGTSGANTQYF.

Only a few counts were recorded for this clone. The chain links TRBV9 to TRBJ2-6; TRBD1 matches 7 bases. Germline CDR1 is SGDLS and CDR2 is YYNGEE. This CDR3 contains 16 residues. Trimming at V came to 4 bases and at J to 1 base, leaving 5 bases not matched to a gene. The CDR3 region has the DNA TGTGCCAGCAGCCAGACAGGGATGTCTGGGGCCAACGTCCTGACTTTC. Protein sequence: CASSQTGMSGANVLTF.

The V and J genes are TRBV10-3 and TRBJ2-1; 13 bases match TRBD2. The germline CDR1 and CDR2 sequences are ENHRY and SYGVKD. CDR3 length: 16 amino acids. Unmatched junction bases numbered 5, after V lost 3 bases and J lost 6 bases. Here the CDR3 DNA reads TGTGCCATCAGTGAACCGGGACTAGCGGGGAGCAATGAGCAGTTCTTC. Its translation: CAISEPGLAGSNEQFF.

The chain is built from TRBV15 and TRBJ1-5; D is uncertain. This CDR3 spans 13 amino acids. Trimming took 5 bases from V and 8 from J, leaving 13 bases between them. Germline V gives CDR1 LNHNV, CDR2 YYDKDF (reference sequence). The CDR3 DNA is TGTGCCACCAGCGCCGGGGAGTCTGAGCCCCAGCATTTT. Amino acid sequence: CATSAGESEPQHF.

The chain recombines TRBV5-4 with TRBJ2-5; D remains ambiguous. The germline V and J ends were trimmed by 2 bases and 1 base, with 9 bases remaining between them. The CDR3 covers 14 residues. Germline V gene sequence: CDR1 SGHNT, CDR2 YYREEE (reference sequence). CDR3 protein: CASSFPSPQETQYF. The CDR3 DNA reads TGTGCCAGCAGCTTCCCTTCCCCCCAAGAGACCCAGTACTTC.

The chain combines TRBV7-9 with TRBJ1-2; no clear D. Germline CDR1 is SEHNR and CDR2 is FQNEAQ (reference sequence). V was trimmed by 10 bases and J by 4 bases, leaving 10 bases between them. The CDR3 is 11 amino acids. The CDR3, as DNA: TGTGCCACCCTCGGTACCTATGGCTACACCTTC. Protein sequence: CATLGTYGYTF. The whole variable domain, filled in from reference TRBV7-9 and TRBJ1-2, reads DTGVSQNPRHKITKRGQNVTFRCDPISEHNRLYWYRQTLGQGPEFLTYFQNEAQLEKSRLLSDRFSAERPKGSFSTLEIQRTEQGDSAMYLCATLGTYGYTFGSGTRLTVV.

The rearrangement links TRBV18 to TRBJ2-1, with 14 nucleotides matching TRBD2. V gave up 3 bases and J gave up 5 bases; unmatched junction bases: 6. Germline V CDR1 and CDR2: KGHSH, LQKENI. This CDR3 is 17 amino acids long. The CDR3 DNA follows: TGTGCCAGCTCACCCTCCTGGACTAGCGGGGGGCACAATGAGCAGTTCTTC. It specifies CASSPSWTSGGHNEQFF.

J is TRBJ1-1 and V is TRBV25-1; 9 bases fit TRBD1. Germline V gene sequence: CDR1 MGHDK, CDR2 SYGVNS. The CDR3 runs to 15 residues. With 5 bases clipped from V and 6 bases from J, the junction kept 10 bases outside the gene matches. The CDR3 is CASSLGGTGIAEAFF. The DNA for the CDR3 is TGTGCCAGCAGTTTAGGGGGGACAGGGATCGCTGAAGCTTTCTTT.

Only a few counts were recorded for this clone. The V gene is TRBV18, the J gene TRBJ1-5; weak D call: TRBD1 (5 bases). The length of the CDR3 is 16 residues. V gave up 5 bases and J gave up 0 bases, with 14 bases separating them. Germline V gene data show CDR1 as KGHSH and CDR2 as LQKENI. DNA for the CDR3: TGTGCCAGCTCAGAAGGGACTGTTAATAGCAATCAGCCCCAGCATTTT. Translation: CASSEGTVNSNQPQHF.

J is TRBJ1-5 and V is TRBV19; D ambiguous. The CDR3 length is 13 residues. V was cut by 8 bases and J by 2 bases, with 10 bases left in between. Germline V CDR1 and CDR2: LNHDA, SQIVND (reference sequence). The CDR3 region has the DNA TGTGCCAGTCGTACTAGAGGCAATCAGCCCCAGCATTTT. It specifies CASRTRGNQPQHF.

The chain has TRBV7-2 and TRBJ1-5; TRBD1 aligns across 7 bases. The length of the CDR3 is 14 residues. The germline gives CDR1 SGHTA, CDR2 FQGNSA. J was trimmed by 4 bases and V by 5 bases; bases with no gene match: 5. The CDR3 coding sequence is TGTGCCAGCAGCCCAGGGACAGCAAATCAGCCCCAGCATTTT. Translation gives CASSPGTANQPQHF.

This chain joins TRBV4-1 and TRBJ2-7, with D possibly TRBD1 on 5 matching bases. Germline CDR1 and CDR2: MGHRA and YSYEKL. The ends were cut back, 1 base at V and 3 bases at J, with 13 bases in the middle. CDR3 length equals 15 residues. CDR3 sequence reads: CASSQGRGQLYEQYV. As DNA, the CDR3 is TGCGCCAGCAGCCAAGGAAGGGGTCAACTCTACGAGCAGTACGTC.

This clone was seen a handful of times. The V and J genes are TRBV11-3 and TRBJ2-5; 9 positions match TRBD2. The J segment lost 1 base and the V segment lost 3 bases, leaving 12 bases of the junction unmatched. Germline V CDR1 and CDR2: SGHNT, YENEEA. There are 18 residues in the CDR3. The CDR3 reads CASSLTRNSGGVQETQYF. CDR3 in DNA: TGTGCCAGCAGCTTGACCAGGAATAGCGGGGGAGTCCAAGAGACCCAGTACTTC.

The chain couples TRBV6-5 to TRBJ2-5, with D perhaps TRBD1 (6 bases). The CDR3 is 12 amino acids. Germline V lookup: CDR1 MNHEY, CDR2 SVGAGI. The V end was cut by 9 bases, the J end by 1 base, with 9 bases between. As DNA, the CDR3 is TGTGCCAGGGGGGCAATCCAAGAGACCCAGTACTTC. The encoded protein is CARGAIQETQYF.

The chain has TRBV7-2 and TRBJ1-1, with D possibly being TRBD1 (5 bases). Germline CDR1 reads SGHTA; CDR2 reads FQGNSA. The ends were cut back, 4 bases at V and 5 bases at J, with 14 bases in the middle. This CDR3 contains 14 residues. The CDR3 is CASSSMRGGTEAFF. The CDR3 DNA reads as TGTGCCAGCAGCTCGATGCGGGGGGGTACTGAAGCTTTCTTT.

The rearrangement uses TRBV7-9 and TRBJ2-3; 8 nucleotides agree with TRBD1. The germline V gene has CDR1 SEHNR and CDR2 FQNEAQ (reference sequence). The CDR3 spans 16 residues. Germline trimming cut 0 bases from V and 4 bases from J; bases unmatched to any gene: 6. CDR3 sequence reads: CASSLALSGGADTQYF. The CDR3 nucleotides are TGTGCCAGCAGCTTAGCGCTATCAGGGGGCGCAGATACGCAGTATTTT.

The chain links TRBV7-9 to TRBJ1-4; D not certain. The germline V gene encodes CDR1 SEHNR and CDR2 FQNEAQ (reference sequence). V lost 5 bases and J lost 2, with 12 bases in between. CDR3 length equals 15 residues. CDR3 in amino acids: CASSGRRETNEKLFF. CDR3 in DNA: TGTGCCAGCAGCGGGAGAAGGGAGACTAATGAAAAACTGTTTTTT. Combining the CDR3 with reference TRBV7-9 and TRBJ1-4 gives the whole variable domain DTGVSQNPRHKITKRGQNVTFRCDPISEHNRLYWYRQTLGQGPEFLTYFQNEAQLEKSRLLSDRFSAERPKGSFSTLEIQRTEQGDSAMYLCASSGRRETNEKLFFGSGTQLSVL.